This TCR beta chain was recovered during a study of radiation and T cells in renal cell carcinoma. Time point of the sample: blood 4 weeks post-SBRT, at nephrectomy. Treatment meaning: 15 Gy SBRT to primary tumor, nephrectomy 4 weeks later. Repertoires were generated with immunoSEQ multiplex PCR, while TCRdb's copy carries only in-frame clones and drops some. This sample has around 94,000 clones, with 70% to 90% found just once. This CDR3 has 17 residues. Looked up from germline, CDR1 is SGHRS and CDR2 is YFSETQ. Germline trimming cut 3 bases from V and 2 bases from J; bases unmatched to any gene: 10. The count of this clone is one.

The clonotype was recovered from a man aged 45-60 years with renal cell carcinoma. The input for sequencing was blood, taken from a patient whose treatment included radiotherapy and nephrectomy. V usage is TRBV5-1 and J usage is TRBJ2-3; 9 bases match TRBD2. As DNA, the CDR3 is TGCGCCAGCAGCTCTGGGGCTAGCGGGGTAACCACAGATACGCAGTATTTT. It codes for CASSSGASGVTTDTQYF.